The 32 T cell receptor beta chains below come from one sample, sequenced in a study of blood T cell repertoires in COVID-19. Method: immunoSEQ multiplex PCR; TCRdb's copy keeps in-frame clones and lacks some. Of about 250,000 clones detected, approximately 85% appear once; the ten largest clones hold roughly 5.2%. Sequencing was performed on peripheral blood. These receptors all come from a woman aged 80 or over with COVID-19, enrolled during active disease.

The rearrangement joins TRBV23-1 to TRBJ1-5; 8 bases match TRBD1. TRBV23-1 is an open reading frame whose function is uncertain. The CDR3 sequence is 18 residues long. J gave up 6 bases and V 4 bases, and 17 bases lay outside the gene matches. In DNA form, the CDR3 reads TGCGCCAGCAGTCCACCCGACAGGGGAAGACGGAATTTTCAGCCCCAGCATTTT. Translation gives CASSPPDRGRRNFQPQHF.

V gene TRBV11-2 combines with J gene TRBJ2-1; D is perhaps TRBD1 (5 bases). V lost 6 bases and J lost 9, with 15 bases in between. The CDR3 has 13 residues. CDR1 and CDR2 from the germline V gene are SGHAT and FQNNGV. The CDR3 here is CASSSDRSGEQFF. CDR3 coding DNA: TGTGCCAGCAGTTCAGACAGATCTGGTGAGCAGTTCTTC.

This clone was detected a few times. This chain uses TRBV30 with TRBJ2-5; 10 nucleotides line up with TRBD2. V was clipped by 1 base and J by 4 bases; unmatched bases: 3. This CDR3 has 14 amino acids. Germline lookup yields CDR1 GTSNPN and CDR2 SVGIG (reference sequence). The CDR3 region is CAWSALAGGETQYF. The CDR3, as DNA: TGTGCCTGGAGTGCCTTAGCGGGGGGAGAGACCCAGTACTTC.

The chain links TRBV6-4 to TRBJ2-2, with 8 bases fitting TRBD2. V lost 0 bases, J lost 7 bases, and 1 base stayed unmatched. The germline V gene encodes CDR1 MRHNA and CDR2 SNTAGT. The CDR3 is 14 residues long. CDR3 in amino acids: CASSDSSGGGELFF. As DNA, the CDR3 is TGTGCCAGCAGTGACTCGAGCGGGGGCGGGGAGCTGTTTTTT.

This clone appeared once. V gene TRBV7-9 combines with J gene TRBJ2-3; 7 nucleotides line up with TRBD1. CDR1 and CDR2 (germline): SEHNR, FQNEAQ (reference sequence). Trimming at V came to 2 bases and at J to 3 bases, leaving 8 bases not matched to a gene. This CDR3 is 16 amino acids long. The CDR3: CASSLIDRASTDTQYF. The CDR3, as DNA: TGTGCCAGCAGCTTAATCGACAGGGCATCGACAGATACGCAGTATTTT.

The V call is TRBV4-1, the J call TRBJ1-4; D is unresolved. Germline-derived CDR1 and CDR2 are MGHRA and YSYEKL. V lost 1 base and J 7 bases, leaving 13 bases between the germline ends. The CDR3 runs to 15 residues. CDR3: CASSQAERPTEKLFF. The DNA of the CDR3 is TGCGCCAGCAGCCAAGCGGAGAGACCTACTGAAAAACTGTTTTTT.

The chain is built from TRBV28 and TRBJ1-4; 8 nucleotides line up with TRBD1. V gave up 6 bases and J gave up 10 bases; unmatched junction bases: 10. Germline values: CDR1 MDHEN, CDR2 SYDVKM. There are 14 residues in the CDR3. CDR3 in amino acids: CASRVSQGGGKLFF. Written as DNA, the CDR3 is TGTGCCAGCAGAGTTTCACAGGGGGGTGGAAAACTGTTTTTT.

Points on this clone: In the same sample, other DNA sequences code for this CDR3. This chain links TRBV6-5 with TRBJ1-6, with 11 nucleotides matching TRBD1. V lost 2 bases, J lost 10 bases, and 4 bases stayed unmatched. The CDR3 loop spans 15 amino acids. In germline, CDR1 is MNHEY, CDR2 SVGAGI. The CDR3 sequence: CASSYRDRGNSPLHF. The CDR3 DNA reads TGTGCCAGCAGTTACCGGGACAGGGGGAACTCACCCCTCCACTTT.

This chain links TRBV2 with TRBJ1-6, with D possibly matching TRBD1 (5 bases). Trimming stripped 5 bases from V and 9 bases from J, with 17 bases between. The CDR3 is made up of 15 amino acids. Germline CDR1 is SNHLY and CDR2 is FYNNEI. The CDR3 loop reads CASSWGGGRGSPLHF. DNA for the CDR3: TGTGCCAGCAGTTGGGGGGGTGGTCGCGGTTCACCCCTCCACTTT.

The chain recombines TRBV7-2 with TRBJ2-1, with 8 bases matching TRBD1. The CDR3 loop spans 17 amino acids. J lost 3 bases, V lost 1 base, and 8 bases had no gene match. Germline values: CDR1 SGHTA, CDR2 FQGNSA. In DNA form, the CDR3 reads TGTGCCAGCAGCTTAGGAACAGGGGGTGGGCGCTACAATGAGCAGTTCTTC. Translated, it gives CASSLGTGGGRYNEQFF.

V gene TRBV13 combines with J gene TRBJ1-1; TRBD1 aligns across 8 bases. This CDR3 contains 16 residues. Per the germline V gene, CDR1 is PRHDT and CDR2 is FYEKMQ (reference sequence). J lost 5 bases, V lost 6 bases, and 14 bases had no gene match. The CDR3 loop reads CASRVRSTGAGTEAFF. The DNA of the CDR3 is TGTGCCAGCAGGGTCCGATCGACAGGGGCCGGGACTGAAGCTTTCTTT.

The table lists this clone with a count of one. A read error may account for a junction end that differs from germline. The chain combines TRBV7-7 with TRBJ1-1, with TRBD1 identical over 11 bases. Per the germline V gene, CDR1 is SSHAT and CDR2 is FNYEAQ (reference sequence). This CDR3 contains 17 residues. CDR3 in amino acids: CASSPLGQGAGNTEAFF. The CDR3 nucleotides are TGTGCTAGCAGCCCCTTAGGACAGGGGGCAGGGAACACTGAAGCTTTCTTT.

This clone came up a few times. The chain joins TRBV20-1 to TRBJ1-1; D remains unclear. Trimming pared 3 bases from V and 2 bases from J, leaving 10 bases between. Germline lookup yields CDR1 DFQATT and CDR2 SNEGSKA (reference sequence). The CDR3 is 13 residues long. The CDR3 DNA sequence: TGCAGTGCTAGTTTGGACTCAAACACTGAAGCTTTCTTT. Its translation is CSASLDSNTEAFF.

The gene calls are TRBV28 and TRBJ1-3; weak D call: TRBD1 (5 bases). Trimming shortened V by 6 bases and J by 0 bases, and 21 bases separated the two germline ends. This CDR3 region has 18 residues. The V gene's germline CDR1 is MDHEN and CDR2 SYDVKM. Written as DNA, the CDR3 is TGTGCCAGCAGACCCCCGGGGGTACAGCACAACTCTGGAAACACCATATATTTT. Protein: CASRPPGVQHNSGNTIYF. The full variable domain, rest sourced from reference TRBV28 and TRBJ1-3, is DVKVTQSSRYLVKRTGEKVFLECVQDMDHENMFWYRQDPGLGLRLIYFSYDVKMKEKGDIPEGYSVSREKKERFSLILESASTNQTSMYLCASRPPGVQHNSGNTIYFGEGSWLTVV.

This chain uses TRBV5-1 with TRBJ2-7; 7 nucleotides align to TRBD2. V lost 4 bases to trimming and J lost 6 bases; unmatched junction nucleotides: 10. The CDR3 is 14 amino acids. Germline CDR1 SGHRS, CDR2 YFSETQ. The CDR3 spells CASSLGTSGGEQYV. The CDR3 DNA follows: TGCGCCAGCAGCCTCGGGACCTCGGGAGGCGAGCAGTACGTC.

The CDR3 DNA follows: TGTGCCAGCAGCTCACTCCGGGACAGGGGTAGTCTAGCTTTCTTT. This sequence encodes CASSSLRDRGSLAFF. The chain couples TRBV13 to TRBJ1-1, with TRBD1 matching 10 bases. With V trimmed by 4 bases and J by 10 bases, 12 bases remained unmatched. The CDR3 spans 15 residues. CDR1 is PRHDT and CDR2 is FYEKMQ in the germline V gene (reference sequence).

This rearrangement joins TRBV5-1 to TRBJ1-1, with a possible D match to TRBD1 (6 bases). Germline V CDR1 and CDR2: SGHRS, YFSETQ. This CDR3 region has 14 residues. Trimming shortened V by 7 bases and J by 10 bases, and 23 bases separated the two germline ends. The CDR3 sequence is CASAFSPSDRLAFF. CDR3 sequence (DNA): TGCGCCAGCGCCTTTTCCCCCTCTGACAGGCTAGCTTTCTTT.

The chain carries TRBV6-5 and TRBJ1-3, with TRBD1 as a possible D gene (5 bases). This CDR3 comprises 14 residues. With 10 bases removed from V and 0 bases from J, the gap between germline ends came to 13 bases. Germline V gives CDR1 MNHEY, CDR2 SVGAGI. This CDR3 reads CATALGGSGNTIYF. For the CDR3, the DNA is TGTGCCACAGCCCTCGGGGGCTCTGGAAACACCATATATTTT.

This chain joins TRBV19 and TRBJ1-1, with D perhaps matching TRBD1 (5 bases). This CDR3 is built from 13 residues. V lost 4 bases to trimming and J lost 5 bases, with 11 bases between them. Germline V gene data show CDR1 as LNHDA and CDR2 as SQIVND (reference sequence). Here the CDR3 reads CASSTQGGTEAFF. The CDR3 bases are TGTGCCAGTAGTACCCAGGGAGGGACTGAAGCTTTCTTT.

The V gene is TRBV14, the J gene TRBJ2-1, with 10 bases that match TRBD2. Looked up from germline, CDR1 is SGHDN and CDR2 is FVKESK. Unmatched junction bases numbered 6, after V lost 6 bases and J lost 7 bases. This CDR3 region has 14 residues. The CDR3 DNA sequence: TGTGCCAGCAGTCCCAGCGGGGGGGCTAATGAGCAGTTCTTC. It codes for CASSPSGGANEQFF.

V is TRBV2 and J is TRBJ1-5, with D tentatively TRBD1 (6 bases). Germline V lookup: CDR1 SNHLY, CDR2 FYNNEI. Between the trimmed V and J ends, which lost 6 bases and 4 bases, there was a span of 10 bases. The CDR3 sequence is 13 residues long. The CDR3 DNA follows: TGTGCCAGCAGGTACAGGGTAAATCAGCCCCAGCATTTT. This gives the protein CASRYRVNQPQHF.

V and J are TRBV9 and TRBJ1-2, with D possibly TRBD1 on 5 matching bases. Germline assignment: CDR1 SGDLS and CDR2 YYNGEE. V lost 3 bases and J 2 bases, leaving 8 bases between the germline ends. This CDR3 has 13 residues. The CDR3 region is CASSAQVNYGYTF. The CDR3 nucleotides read TGTGCCAGCAGCGCACAGGTGAACTATGGCTACACCTTC.

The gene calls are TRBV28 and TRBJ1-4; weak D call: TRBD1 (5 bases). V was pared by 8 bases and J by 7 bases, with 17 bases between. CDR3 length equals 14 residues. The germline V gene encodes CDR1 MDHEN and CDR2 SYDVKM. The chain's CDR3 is CASRRAREGEKLFF. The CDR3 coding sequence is TGTGCCAGCCGAAGGGCCAGGGAGGGTGAAAAACTGTTTTTT.

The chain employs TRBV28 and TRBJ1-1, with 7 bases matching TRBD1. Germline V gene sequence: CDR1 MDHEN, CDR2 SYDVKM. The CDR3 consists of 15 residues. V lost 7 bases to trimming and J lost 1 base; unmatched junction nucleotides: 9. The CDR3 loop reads CASNPLTGPNTEAFF. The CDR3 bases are TGTGCCAGCAACCCTTTGACAGGGCCGAACACTGAAGCTTTCTTT.

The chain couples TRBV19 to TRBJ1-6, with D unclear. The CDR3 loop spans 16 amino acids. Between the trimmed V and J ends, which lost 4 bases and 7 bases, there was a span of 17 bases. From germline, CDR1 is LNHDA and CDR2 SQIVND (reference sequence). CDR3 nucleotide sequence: TGTGCCAGTAGTAGCGACGGAGGGCAATTCAATTCACCCCTCCACTTT. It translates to CASSSDGGQFNSPLHF.

The CDR3 bases are TGTGCCAGCAGCTTAGCGGGACTATATTACAATGAGCAGTTCTTC. Translation gives CASSLAGLYYNEQFF. This rearrangement joins TRBV7-8 to TRBJ2-1; 7 nucleotides match TRBD2. This CDR3 spans 15 amino acids. The V and J ends lost 0 bases and 4 bases, in that order; junction bases with no gene match: 3. CDR1 SGHVS and CDR2 FQNEAQ come from the germline V gene. Full variable domain (outside the CDR3, taken from reference TRBV7-8 and TRBJ2-1): GAGVSQSPRYKVAKRGQDVALRCDPISGHVSLFWYQQALGQGPEFLTYFQNEAQLDKSGLPSDRFFAERPEGSVSTLKIQRTQQEDSAVYLCASSLAGLYYNEQFFGPGTRLTVL.

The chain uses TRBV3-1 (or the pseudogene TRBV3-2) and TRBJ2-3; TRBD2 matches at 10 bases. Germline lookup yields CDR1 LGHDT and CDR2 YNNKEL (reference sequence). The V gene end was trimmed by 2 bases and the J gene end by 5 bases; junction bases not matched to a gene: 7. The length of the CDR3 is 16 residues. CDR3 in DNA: TGTGCCAGCAGCCAACCCATAGCGGGGGGAAGAGATACGCAGTATTTT. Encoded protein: CASSQPIAGGRDTQYF.

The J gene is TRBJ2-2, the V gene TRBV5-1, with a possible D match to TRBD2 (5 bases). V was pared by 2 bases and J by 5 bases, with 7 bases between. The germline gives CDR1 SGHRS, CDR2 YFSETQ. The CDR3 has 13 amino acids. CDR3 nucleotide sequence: TGCGCCAGCAGCTTCGAGGGAACCGGGGAGCTGTTTTTT. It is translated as CASSFEGTGELFF.

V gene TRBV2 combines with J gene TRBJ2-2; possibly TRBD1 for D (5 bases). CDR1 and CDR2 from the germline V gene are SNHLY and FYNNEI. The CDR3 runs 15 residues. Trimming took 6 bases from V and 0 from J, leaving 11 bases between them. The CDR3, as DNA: TGTGCCAGCAGGGAAACAGGAGCGAACACCGGGGAGCTGTTTTTT. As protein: CASRETGANTGELFF.

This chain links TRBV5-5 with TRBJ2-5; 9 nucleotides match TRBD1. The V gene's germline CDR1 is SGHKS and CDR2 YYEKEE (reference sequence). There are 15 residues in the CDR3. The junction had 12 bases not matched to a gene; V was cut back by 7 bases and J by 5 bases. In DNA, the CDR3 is TGTGCCAGCGCCGTCGGGACAGGGTACTCGGAGACCCAGTACTTC. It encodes CASAVGTGYSETQYF.

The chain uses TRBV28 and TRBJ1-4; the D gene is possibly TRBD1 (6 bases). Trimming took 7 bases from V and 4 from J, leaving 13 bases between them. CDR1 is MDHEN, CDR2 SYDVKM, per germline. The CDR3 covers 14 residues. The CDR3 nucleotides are TGTGCCAGCACTAAACAGGGATATAATGAAAAACTGTTTTTT. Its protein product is CASTKQGYNEKLFF.

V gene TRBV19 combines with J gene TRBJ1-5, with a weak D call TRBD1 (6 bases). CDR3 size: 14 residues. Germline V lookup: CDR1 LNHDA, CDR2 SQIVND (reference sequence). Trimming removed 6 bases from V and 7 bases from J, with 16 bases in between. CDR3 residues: CASRAPGDWQPQHF. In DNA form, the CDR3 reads TGTGCCAGTAGAGCCCCAGGGGATTGGCAGCCCCAGCATTTT.